This is a list of T cell receptor beta chains from one sample in a study of stem cell transplantation in POMP-related autoinflammatory disease. Produced via immunoSEQ multiplex PCR; TCRdb's table is partial and in-frame only. The table shows around 540 clones, with around 88% occurring only once. The sequences come from CD4+ follicular helper T cells (Tfh) from PBMCs, collected before stem cell transplantation. Receptors were obtained from a human donor with POMP-related autoinflammation and immune dysregulation (PRAID). Both conserved end residues are part of each CDR3. The D gene is left open where the match is weak. The size entry is marked missing in some rows and otherwise reads once, few, many or a size class.

V gene	clone size	J gene	D gene	CDR3 protein	CDR3 DNA
TRBV6-1	once	TRBJ2-6	TRBD2	CASSEGGGSGANVLTF	TGTGCCAGCAGTGAAGGCGGGGGCTCTGGGGCCAACGTCCTGACTTTC
TRBV6-1	.	TRBJ1-2	TRBD1	CASSEGDRGNGYTF	TGTGCCAGCAGTGAAGGGGACAGGGGCAATGGCTACACCTTC
TRBV4-1	.	TRBJ2-3	TRBD2	CASSPLEGRGNTDTQYF	TGCGCCAGCAGCCCTTTGGAGGGGCGGGGGAACACAGATACGCAGTATTTT
TRBV5-4	.	TRBJ2-4	.	CASSSIRGDTNIQYF	TGTGCCAGCAGCTCGATCCGGGGAGACACAAACATTCAGTACTTC
TRBV9	.	TRBJ2-3	.	CASSVEDYPLPQYF	TGTGCCAGCAGCGTAGAAGACTACCCGCTTCCGCAGTATTTT
TRBV5-6	.	TRBJ2-5	.	CASSLASEETQYF	TGTGCCAGCAGCTTGGCAAGCGAGGAGACCCAGTACTTC
TRBV28	.	TRBJ1-5	TRBD1	CASSFWDRNQPQHF	TGTGCCAGCAGTTTCTGGGACAGGAATCAGCCCCAGCATTTT
TRBV2	.	TRBJ2-7	TRBD1	CASSGTGAYEQYF	TGTGCCAGCAGTGGGACAGGGGCCTACGAGCAGTACTTC
TRBV5-4	.	TRBJ2-3	TRBD2	CAIGGLAGADTQYF	TGTGCCATTGGGGGACTAGCGGGGGCAGATACGCAGTATTTT
TRBV5-3	few	TRBJ2-3	.	CARSTTAARTDTQYF	TGTGCCAGAAGCACAACAGCGGCCCGCACAGATACGCAGTATTTT
TRBV6-1	.	TRBJ2-7	.	CASSDPGPPYEQYF	TGTGCCAGCAGTGATCCGGGACCCCCCTACGAGCAGTACTTC
TRBV5-6	.	TRBJ2-7	TRBD2	CASSPQGGVAYEQYF	TGTGCCAGCAGCCCGCAGGGAGGGGTGGCCTACGAGCAGTACTTC
TRBV5-4	.	TRBJ2-1	TRBD2	CASSLDSGSSSYNEQFF	TGTGCCAGCAGCTTGGACAGCGGGAGTAGTTCCTACAATGAGCAGTTCTTC
TRBV6-6	.	TRBJ2-3	.	CASSAPSTDTQYF	TGTGCCAGCAGCGCCCCGTCCACAGATACGCAGTATTTT
TRBV23-1	.	TRBJ2-6	.	CASSKVQQQSRANVLTF	TGCGCCAGCAGTAAAGTCCAGCAACAAAGTCGGGCCAACGTCCTGACTTTC
TRBV10-3	.	TRBJ2-3	.	CAISAGAPSTDTQYF	TGTGCCATCAGTGCAGGGGCCCCCAGCACAGATACGCAGTATTTT
TRBV11-2	.	TRBJ2-2	TRBD2	CASSPPGGVTGELFF	TGTGCCAGCAGCCCTCCGGGGGGGGTCACCGGGGAGCTGTTTTTT
TRBV6-5	.	TRBJ1-2	TRBD1	CASIRDRGRNYGYTF	TGTGCCAGTATCCGGGACAGGGGGCGAAACTATGGCTACACCTTC
TRBV7-2	.	TRBJ1-3	TRBD1	CASSPGQGRPGNTIYF	TGTGCCAGCAGCCCCGGACAGGGGAGGCCAGGAAACACCATATATTTT
TRBV10-2	.	TRBJ2-7	TRBD1	CASSDVGTGAYEQYF	TGCGCCAGCAGTGATGTAGGGACAGGGGCCTACGAGCAGTACTTC
TRBV10-2	few	TRBJ2-7	TRBD2	CASSEWGGYYEQYF	TGCGCCAGCAGTGAATGGGGGGGATACTACGAGCAGTACTTC
TRBV14	.	TRBJ2-1	.	CASSQLGPNEQFF	TGTGCCAGCAGCCAGCTAGGCCCCAATGAGCAGTTCTTC